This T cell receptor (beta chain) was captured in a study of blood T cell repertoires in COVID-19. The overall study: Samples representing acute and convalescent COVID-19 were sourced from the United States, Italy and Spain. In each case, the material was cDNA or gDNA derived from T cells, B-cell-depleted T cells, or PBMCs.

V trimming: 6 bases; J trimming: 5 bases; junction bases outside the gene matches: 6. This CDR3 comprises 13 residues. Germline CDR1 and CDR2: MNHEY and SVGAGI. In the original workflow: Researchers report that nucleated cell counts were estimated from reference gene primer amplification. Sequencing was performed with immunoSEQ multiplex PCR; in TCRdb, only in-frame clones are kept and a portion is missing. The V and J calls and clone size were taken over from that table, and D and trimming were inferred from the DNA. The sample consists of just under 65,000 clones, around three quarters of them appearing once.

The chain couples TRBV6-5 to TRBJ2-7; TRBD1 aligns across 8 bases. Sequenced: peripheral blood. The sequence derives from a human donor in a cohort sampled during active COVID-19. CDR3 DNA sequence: TGTGCCAGCAGCAGACAGGGGAGGAACGAGCAGTACTTC. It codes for CASSRQGRNEQYF.